Below are 18 T cell receptor beta chains sequenced from a single sample in a study of blood T cell repertoires in COVID-19. Here immunoSEQ multiplex PCR was the method, and the copy in TCRdb shows in-frame clones only, minus some. The table records some 78,000 clones, about 90% of them present only once. Sequenced input: peripheral blood. The receptors here all came from a woman in her forties or fifties in a cohort sampled during active COVID-19.

V gene TRBV5-1 combines with J gene TRBJ2-1; 7 bases are shared with TRBD1. This CDR3 contains 15 residues. Germline V gene lookup returns CDR1 SGHRS and CDR2 YFSETQ. Trimming cost V 2 bases and J 3 bases; bases outside gene matches: 5. The CDR3 DNA sequence: TGCGCCAGCAGCTTTACAGGGGCAGACTACAATGAGCAGTTCTTC. This gives the protein CASSFTGADYNEQFF. Full variable domain (rest looked up from reference TRBV5-1 and TRBJ2-1): KAGVTQTPRYLIKTRGQQVTLSCSPISGHRSVSWYQQTPGQGLQFLFEYFSETQRNKGNFPGRFSGRQFSNSRSEMNVSTLELGDSALYLCASSFTGADYNEQFFGPGTRLTVL.

The chain links TRBV7-3 to TRBJ2-3, with 11 bases fitting TRBD2. V was clipped by 5 bases and J by 4 bases; unmatched bases: 8. The V gene's germline CDR1 is SGHTA and CDR2 FQGTGA. The CDR3 is 16 residues long. The CDR3 here is CASSPLAGGTSDTQYF. The CDR3 DNA follows: TGTGCCAGCAGCCCCTTAGCGGGAGGGACATCAGATACGCAGTATTTT.

V and J are TRBV19 and TRBJ2-5; D unresolved. CDR1 is LNHDA and CDR2 is SQIVND in the germline V gene (reference sequence). This CDR3 comprises 14 residues. Trimming removed 3 bases from V and 5 bases from J, with 13 bases in between. The CDR3 DNA follows: TGTGCCAGTAGTATGAGCGATGGTGGGGAGACCCAGTACTTC. This encodes CASSMSDGGETQYF.

CDR3 in DNA: TGTGCCAGCAGTTCACAGGGCGGCAGGATGAACACTGAAGCTTTCTTT. The encoded protein is CASSSQGGRMNTEAFF. The chain uses TRBV6-5 and TRBJ1-1, with D perhaps matching TRBD1 (6 bases). V lost 4 bases and J 0 bases, leaving 15 bases between the germline ends. This CDR3 is built from 16 residues. Germline loops: CDR1 MNHEY, CDR2 SVGAGI.

The J gene is TRBJ2-3, the V gene TRBV5-5, with D possibly being TRBD2 (7 bases). CDR1 is SGHKS, CDR2 YYEKEE, per germline (reference sequence). Trimming removed 2 bases at V and 5 bases at J, with 18 bases between. The CDR3 extends over 16 amino acids. CDR3 DNA sequence: TGTGCCAGCAGCTTCTGGGGGCGGGAGCTCGGAGATACGCAGTATTTT. Translating gives CASSFWGRELGDTQYF.

The DNA for the CDR3 is TGTGCCAGCAGTTCAACCGGGACAGGGGTAGAAAAACTGTTTTTT. Residues: CASSSTGTGVEKLFF. The chain uses TRBV6-5 and TRBJ1-4; 10 bases fit TRBD1. The CDR3 runs to 15 residues. With 4 bases clipped from V and 8 bases from J, the junction kept 7 bases outside the gene matches. CDR1 and CDR2 from the germline V gene are MNHEY and SVGAGI.

This chain joins TRBV5-1 and TRBJ2-7, with a tentative D call TRBD2 (5 bases). V was cut by 0 bases and J by 2 bases, with 12 bases left in between. In germline, CDR1 is SGHRS, CDR2 YFSETQ. The CDR3 extends over 15 amino acids. The CDR3 loop reads CASSLEGAGPYEQYF. The CDR3 DNA follows: TGCGCCAGCAGCTTGGAGGGAGCCGGTCCCTACGAGCAGTACTTC.

CDR3 nucleotides: TGTGCCAGCAGCCATGGGGGGGAGCAGTACTTC. Translating it yields CASSHGGEQYF. The V and J genes are TRBV11-2 and TRBJ2-7; a weak D match, TRBD2 (6 bases). The germline V and J ends were trimmed by 5 bases and 7 bases, with 9 bases remaining between them. Per germline, CDR1 SGHAT and CDR2 FQNNGV. This CDR3 is 11 amino acids long.

This CDR3 reads CATSTGAYTEAFF. The CDR3 region has the DNA TGTGCCACTTCGACAGGGGCTTACACTGAAGCTTTCTTT. The chain links TRBV19 to TRBJ1-1; 8 positions agree with TRBD1. Germline loops: CDR1 LNHDA, CDR2 SQIVND (reference sequence). V lost 10 bases, J lost 3 bases, and 7 bases stayed unmatched. The CDR3 is made up of 13 amino acids. The complete variable domain, with remaining parts taken from reference TRBV19 and TRBJ1-1, reads DGGITQSPKYLFRKEGQNVTLSCEQNLNHDAMYWYRQDPGQGLRLIYYSQIVNDFQKGDIAEGYSVSREKKESFPLTVTSAQKNPTAFYLCATSTGAYTEAFFGQGTRLTVV.

This chain uses TRBV6-1 with TRBJ1-2; tentatively, D is TRBD1 (5 bases). The CDR3 consists of 17 residues. V was trimmed by 3 bases and J by 2 bases, leaving 19 bases between them. Germline assignment: CDR1 MNHNS and CDR2 SASEGT. CDR3 protein: CASSDGQGRAANYGYTF. The CDR3 coding sequence is TGTGCCAGCAGTGACGGGCAGGGTCGGGCAGCGAACTATGGCTACACCTTC.

This clone occurred once. CDR3 nucleotides: TGTGCCAGCAGCCCGGACACAACGCTACTTACGGATGGCTACGAGCAGTACTTC. This encodes CASSPDTTLLTDGYEQYF. This chain connects TRBV5-7 to TRBJ2-7, with D tentatively TRBD1 (5 bases). TRBV5-7 is reported as an ORF; its role is uncertain. V lost 4 bases to trimming and J lost 3 bases, with 26 bases between them. The CDR3 has 18 amino acids.

The chain links TRBV30 to TRBJ2-5; 7 bases fit TRBD2. This CDR3 is 15 amino acids long. Germline V gives CDR1 GTSNPN, CDR2 SVGIG (reference sequence). V trimming: 0 bases; J trimming: 5 bases; junction bases outside the gene matches: 9. DNA of the CDR3: TGTGCCTGGAGTGTTCAGGGACTACGAGGGGAGACCCAGTACTTC. This codes for CAWSVQGLRGETQYF.

V and J are TRBV7-3 and TRBJ2-1, with TRBD2 matching over 9 bases. With 4 bases clipped from V and 10 bases from J, the junction kept 5 bases outside the gene matches. CDR3 size: 13 residues. Germline V gene sequence: CDR1 SGHTA, CDR2 FQGTGA. Written as DNA, the CDR3 is TGTGCCAGCAGCTCACGGACTAGCGCCGAGCAGTTCTTC. The encoded protein is CASSSRTSAEQFF.

The chain links TRBV28 to TRBJ2-3; TRBD2 aligns across 11 bases. This CDR3 has 16 amino acids. Losses at the gene ends were 6 bases for V and 3 bases for J; bases not matched to a gene: 8. CDR1 and CDR2 from the germline V gene are MDHEN and SYDVKM. CDR3 loop: CASRTFSGRGTDTQYF. The CDR3, as DNA: TGTGCCAGCAGGACATTTAGCGGGAGGGGGACAGATACGCAGTATTTT. The whole variable domain, filled in from reference TRBV28 and TRBJ2-3, reads DVKVTQSSRYLVKRTGEKVFLECVQDMDHENMFWYRQDPGLGLRLIYFSYDVKMKEKGDIPEGYSVSREKKERFSLILESASTNQTSMYLCASRTFSGRGTDTQYFGPGTRLTVL.

The rearrangement uses TRBV11-2 and TRBJ2-7; 8 nucleotides agree with TRBD2. The J segment lost 6 bases and the V segment lost 6 bases, leaving 13 bases of the junction unmatched. Germline V lookup: CDR1 SGHAT, CDR2 FQNNGV. CDR3 length: 15 amino acids. Here the CDR3 DNA reads TGTGCCAGCAGGGAAGAGAGCGGGAGTCTCGGCGAGCAGTACTTC. Its translation is CASREESGSLGEQYF.

CDR3 sequence (DNA): TGCGCCAGCAGCCAAGGGAGCGGGAGCCCTAACGAGCAGTACTTC. It translates to CASSQGSGSPNEQYF. V gene TRBV4-1 combines with J gene TRBJ2-7; TRBD2 agrees at 8 bases. In germline, CDR1 is MGHRA, CDR2 YSYEKL. The CDR3 is made up of 15 amino acids. V lost 1 base, J lost 5 bases, and 7 bases stayed unmatched.

V usage is TRBV10-3 and J usage is TRBJ2-5; D possibly corresponds to TRBD2 (6 bases). This CDR3 is built from 16 residues. Trimming took 3 bases from V and 5 from J, leaving 19 bases between them. CDR1 is ENHRY, CDR2 SYGVKD, per germline. The CDR3 DNA reads TGTGCCATCAGTGACCCGAAAGGTGCCCGGGAGGAGACCCAGTACTTC. Its protein is CAISDPKGAREETQYF.

This clone was counted once. The chain joins TRBV28 to TRBJ1-4, with 9 bases fitting TRBD1. The germline V gene encodes CDR1 MDHEN and CDR2 SYDVKM. J lost 13 bases, V lost 3 bases, and 12 bases had no gene match. The CDR3 runs 15 residues. CDR3: CASSFPGTGRERLFF. The CDR3 nucleotides are TGTGCCAGCAGTTTCCCAGGGACAGGGAGGGAACGACTGTTTTTT.